Presented here are 8 T cell receptor beta chains from one specimen sequenced in a study of blood T cell repertoires in COVID-19. Only in-frame clones appear in the TCRdb table, and some are missing; sequencing was by immunoSEQ multiplex PCR. The sample shows more than 300,000 clones, about nine tenths of them seen only once. Source material: peripheral blood. The receptors come from a woman in her seventies with COVID-19, enrolled during active disease.

This clone was seen only a few times. This chain uses TRBV29-1 with TRBJ1-1; D may be TRBD1 (5 bases). The CDR3 runs to 12 residues. V lost 7 bases to trimming and J lost 1 base, with 10 bases between them. Germline V gene lookup returns CDR1 SQVTM and CDR2 ANQGSEA. The CDR3 sequence: CSASRGNTEAFF. CDR3 in DNA: TGCAGCGCAAGTAGGGGGAACACTGAAGCTTTCTTT.

This sequence joins TRBV6-5 and TRBJ1-2, with D tentatively TRBD1 (6 bases). CDR1 and CDR2 from the germline V gene are MNHEY and SVGAGI. Trimming took 7 bases from V and 6 from J, leaving 18 bases between them. The CDR3 runs to 14 residues. DNA of the CDR3: TGTGCCAGCACCCTACTACAGGGCACCCATGGCTACACCTTC. It codes for CASTLLQGTHGYTF.

In this sample, this clone turned up many times. The chain combines TRBV7-9 with TRBJ1-1, with D maybe TRBD1 (6 bases). Trimming pared 4 bases from V and 1 base from J, leaving 7 bases between. CDR1 is SEHNR, CDR2 FQNEAQ, per germline (reference sequence). This CDR3 spans 13 amino acids. The CDR3 region has the DNA TGTGCCAGCAGCTCACAGGGGAACACTGAAGCTTTCTTT. Translation: CASSSQGNTEAFF.

This chain uses TRBV6-5 with TRBJ1-3; 9 bases fit TRBD1. This CDR3 is built from 14 residues. J gave up 3 bases and V 10 bases, and 7 bases lay outside the gene matches. Germline V gene lookup returns CDR1 MNHEY and CDR2 SVGAGI. The CDR3 bases are TGTGCCACCCAGGGACAGGGCCGTGGAAACACCATATATTTT. It yields the protein CATQGQGRGNTIYF.

The chain has TRBV18 and TRBJ2-5, with D possibly being TRBD2 (6 bases). Trimming left V 3 bases short and J 7 bases short, with 21 bases between. CDR1 is KGHSH and CDR2 is LQKENI in the germline V gene. The CDR3 has 16 residues. CDR3 DNA sequence: TGTGCCAGCTCACCCCTTATAGGTAGCGGTCCAGGGACCCAGTACTTC. This gives the protein CASSPLIGSGPGTQYF.

Concerning this clone itself: The junction differs from germline at one of its ends, possibly a read error. The chain combines TRBV3-1 (or the pseudogene TRBV3-2) with TRBJ2-3; tentative D call: TRBD2 (5 bases). The CDR3 contains 16 residues. The germline V gene has CDR1 LGHDT and CDR2 YNNKEL (reference sequence). The CDR3 loop reads CASSQAILASRDTQYF. Here the CDR3 DNA reads TGTGCCAGCAGCCAAGCTATTCTGGCTAGCAGAGATACGCAGTATTTT.

The gene calls are TRBV6-6 and TRBJ1-2; D might be TRBD1 (5 bases). Per germline, CDR1 MNHNY and CDR2 SVGAGI (reference sequence). Between the trimmed V and J ends, which lost 6 bases and 0 bases, there was a span of 11 bases. The CDR3 sequence is 14 residues long. The CDR3 here is CASRRDVSNYGYTF. In nucleotides, the CDR3 is TGTGCCAGCAGGCGGGACGTATCTAACTATGGCTACACCTTC.

This rearrangement joins TRBV7-2 to TRBJ2-1; tentative D call: TRBD2 (5 bases). The V and J ends lost 5 bases and 6 bases respectively, with 11 bases between them. Germline V CDR1 and CDR2: SGHTA, FQGNSA. The CDR3 has 13 residues. For the CDR3, the DNA is TGTGCCAGCAGCCCCTCGGGGATCAATGAGCAGTTCTTC. Its translation: CASSPSGINEQFF.